Presented here are 25 T cell receptor beta chains from one specimen sequenced in a study of regulatory T cells in long-lasting Graves disease. Time point: newly diagnosed GD, antithyroid drugs for less than 3 months. PBMC-derived RNA was used for the TCR library. Arm-PCR of CDR3 regions with iRepertoire HTBI primers generated TCR beta libraries. TCRdb reprocessed the multiplex PCR reads via MiXCR and lists one record per CDR3 protein. The table includes 560,000 or so distinct CDR3 sequences, roughly a sixth detected once. The data were also submitted as part of a second study, on T cells in Graves' hyperthyroidism and ophthalmopathy.

The sequences come from peripheral blood mononuclear cells (PBMCs), collected at new diagnosis, from a patient treated with antithyroid drugs. The receptors were sampled from a man between 18 and 29 years old with Graves disease.

V and J are TRBV7-3 and TRBJ2-1, with D perhaps TRBD1 or TRBD2 (5 bases each). The CDR3 covers 15 residues. Looked up from germline, CDR1 is SGHTA and CDR2 is FQGTGA. V was trimmed by 1 base and J by 4 bases, leaving 11 bases between them. This CDR3 is CASSLRAGRYNEQFF. DNA for the CDR3: TGTGCCAGCAGCTTAAGAGCAGGGAGATACAATGAGCAGTTCTTC.

This clonotype occurred many times. This sequence joins TRBV28 and TRBJ2-3; the D gene could be TRBD1 or TRBD2 (6 bases each). Germline CDR1 MDHEN, CDR2 SYDVKM. V lost 6 bases and J 0 bases, leaving 16 bases between the germline ends. The CDR3 totals 16 residues. CDR3 sequence: CASSLGQGTSTDTQYF. CDR3 nucleotide sequence: TGTGCCAGCAGCCTGGGCCAGGGGACTAGCACAGATACGCAGTATTTT.

This clonotype has only a few counts. The rearrangement joins TRBV10-1 to TRBJ2-3; a possible D gene is TRBD2 (5 bases). The V gene lost 3 bases and the J gene lost 2 bases, with 9 bases spanning the gap. CDR3 length: 14 residues. Germline V gene sequence: CDR1 WNHNN, CDR2 SYGVQD (reference sequence). The DNA for the CDR3 is TGCGCCAGCAGTGATAAGCGGTACACAGATACGCAGTATTTT. Its protein product is CASSDKRYTDTQYF.

This clonotype was detected a few times. The rearrangement links TRBV15 to TRBJ1-1; D gene ambiguous. Between the trimmed V and J ends, which lost 1 base and 4 bases, there was a span of 10 bases. CDR3 length equals 14 residues. CDR1 and CDR2 from the germline V gene are LNHNV and YYDKDF (reference sequence). CDR3 region: CATSRGRVGTEAFF. DNA of the CDR3: TGTGCCACCAGCAGAGGCCGGGTTGGCACTGAAGCTTTCTTT.

In this sample, this clonotype turned up many times. The chain uses TRBV5-1 and TRBJ2-2, with 9 bases identical to TRBD1. This CDR3 region has 16 residues. Germline V CDR1 and CDR2: SGHRS, YFSETQ. V gave up 6 bases and J gave up 1 base; unmatched junction bases: 7. The CDR3 protein is CASNRGTGRNTGELFF. Written as DNA, the CDR3 is TGCGCCAGCAACCGCGGGACAGGGAGGAACACCGGGGAGCTGTTTTTT.

On this clonotype: A far larger clone is one base from this, pointing to a likely read error. The chain carries TRBV6-9 and TRBJ2-7, with 11 nucleotides matching TRBD2. The germline CDR1 and CDR2 sequences are MNHGY and SVAAGI. The CDR3 has 14 residues. V shed 4 bases, J shed 6 bases, and the junction held 5 bases outside the gene matches. For the CDR3, the DNA is TGTGCCAGCAGTTCCGGGACTAGCGGCTCCGAGCAGTACTTC. Translation gives CASSSGTSGSEQYF.

This clonotype has a count of ten or more. The genes are TRBV18 and TRBJ2-7, with TRBD2 identical over 8 bases. Germline loops: CDR1 KGHSH, CDR2 LQKENI. This CDR3 has 14 residues. Germline trimming cut 3 bases from V and 3 bases from J; bases unmatched to any gene: 4. CDR3: CASSPAGGGYEQYF. Written as DNA, the CDR3 is TGTGCCAGCTCACCCGCGGGGGGTGGCTACGAGCAGTACTTC.

The chain uses TRBV15 and TRBJ1-1, with a tentative D call TRBD1 (6 bases). The CDR3 spans 14 residues. Germline V gene data show CDR1 as LNHNV and CDR2 as YYDKDF (reference sequence). V was trimmed by 3 bases and J by 1 base, leaving 9 bases between them. In nucleotides, the CDR3 is TGTGCCACCAGCAGGAGGACAGAGAACACTGAAGCTTTCTTT. Protein sequence: CATSRRTENTEAFF.

The chain recombines TRBV11-2 with TRBJ2-3, with 8 bases matching TRBD2. CDR1 and CDR2 (germline): SGHAT, FQNNGV. The CDR3 is 12 amino acids. Trimming cost V 4 bases and J 14 bases; bases outside gene matches: 8. The CDR3 nucleotides read TGTGCCAGCAGCTCCGCGGGGACTAGACCGTATTTT. Translating gives CASSSAGTRPYF.

This clonotype turned up a few times. V and J are TRBV5-5 and TRBJ2-5, with a tentative D call TRBD1 (8 bases). Trimming pared 5 bases from V and 4 bases from J, leaving 21 bases between. CDR3 length: 16 amino acids. CDR1 is SGHKS and CDR2 is YYEKEE in the germline V gene (reference sequence). The CDR3 nucleotides read TGTGCCAGCAGTACAGGGGGGGGCGGGACTGGAGAGACCCAGTACTTC. This translates into CASSTGGGGTGETQYF.

This clonotype was seen a handful of times. The chain joins TRBV27 to TRBJ2-7; 7 bases align to TRBD1. V lost 5 bases to trimming and J lost 2 bases; unmatched junction nucleotides: 9. The CDR3 has 15 residues. Germline CDR1 MNHEY, CDR2 SMNVEV (reference sequence). The CDR3 nucleotides are TGTGCCAGCAGTGAGACCGGGACAGAAACCTACGAGCAGTACTTC. Translation gives CASSETGTETYEQYF.

The chain carries TRBV7-8 and TRBJ1-2; weak D call: TRBD1 (5 bases). V lost 2 bases, J lost 4 bases, and 17 bases lay in between. This CDR3 is built from 16 residues. Germline CDR1 and CDR2: SGHVS and FQNEAQ. The CDR3 DNA reads TGTGCCAGCAGCTTAAGGAACCGGGACCGGGGCTATGGCTACACCTTC. This encodes CASSLRNRDRGYGYTF.

This clonotype was observed a handful of times. The chain carries TRBV5-4 and TRBJ1-1; D is ambiguous. The CDR3 covers 13 residues. V lost 3 bases and J lost 2, with 8 bases in between. Germline assignment: CDR1 SGHNT and CDR2 YYREEE (reference sequence). The CDR3 here is CASSSQPNTEAFF. The CDR3 DNA is TGTGCCAGCAGCTCCCAACCAAACACTGAAGCTTTCTTT.

This chain uses TRBV6-1 with TRBJ2-7; TRBD2 matches at 12 bases. The ends lost 8 bases at V and 5 bases at J; junction bases unmatched: 1. CDR3 length: 12 amino acids. Per germline, CDR1 MNHNS and CDR2 SASEGT. The CDR3 region is CASRLAGDEQYF. The CDR3 DNA reads TGTGCCAGCCGACTAGCGGGAGACGAGCAGTACTTC.

This chain joins TRBV6-1 and TRBJ1-3; 8 bases agree with TRBD1. Germline values: CDR1 MNHNS, CDR2 SASEGT. The ends lost 3 bases at V and 0 bases at J; junction bases unmatched: 4. The CDR3 spans 16 residues. Here the CDR3 reads CASSEGQDFSGNTIYF. CDR3 in DNA: TGTGCCAGCAGTGAGGGACAGGACTTCTCTGGAAACACCATATATTTT.

In this sample, this clonotype turned up many times. The chain combines TRBV20-1 with TRBJ2-1; TRBD1 or TRBD2 may be the D gene (5 bases each). Per the germline V gene, CDR1 is DFQATT and CDR2 is SNEGSKA (reference sequence). This CDR3 spans 12 amino acids. The ends were cut back, 3 bases at V and 9 bases at J, with 12 bases in the middle. CDR3 nucleotide sequence: TGCAGTGCTAGGGGACGGGACGGTGAGCAGTTCTTC. It encodes CSARGRDGEQFF.

This clonotype has at least ten counts. The chain combines TRBV15 with TRBJ1-2, with D tentatively TRBD1 (5 bases). Trimming stripped 2 bases from V and 6 bases from J, with 10 bases between. This CDR3 has 13 residues. From germline, CDR1 is LNHNV and CDR2 YYDKDF (reference sequence). The CDR3 loop reads CATSRRAGNGYTF. The CDR3 DNA reads TGTGCCACCAGCAGACGAGCAGGGAATGGCTACACCTTC.

The chain links TRBV11-1 to TRBJ1-4; D gene uncertain. The germline CDR1 and CDR2 sequences are SGHAT and FQDESV (reference sequence). The CDR3 covers 13 residues. V was trimmed by 5 bases and J by 6 bases, leaving 10 bases between them. The CDR3 nucleotides read TGTGCCAGCAGCCTGGAAGAGGATGAAAAACTGTTTTTT. Translation: CASSLEEDEKLFF.

This clonotype was counted between two and nine times. The chain joins TRBV10-3 to TRBJ2-1; a weak D match, TRBD2 (6 bases). V was shortened by 6 bases and J by 4 bases, with 16 bases between the two germline ends. The germline V gene has CDR1 ENHRY and CDR2 SYGVKD. This CDR3 is 15 amino acids long. CDR3 protein: CAIRRPSETYNEQFF. CDR3 nucleotides: TGTGCCATCAGGAGGCCTAGCGAGACTTACAATGAGCAGTTCTTC.

The chain is built from TRBV6-2 or TRBV6-3 and TRBJ1-1, with D unclear. V was clipped by 4 bases and J by 11 bases, with 17 bases between them. CDR1 and CDR2 (germline): MNHEY, SVGEGT. The CDR3 has 13 residues. The CDR3 sequence: CASSLVEGRVAFF. The CDR3 DNA reads TGTGCCAGCAGTTTAGTGGAGGGCCGTGTGGCTTTCTTT.

This clonotype occurred many times. The chain recombines TRBV30 with TRBJ2-5, with D unresolved. Germline CDR1 is GTSNPN and CDR2 is SVGIG (reference sequence). Trimming left V 0 bases short and J 5 bases short, with 4 bases between. The CDR3 has 11 amino acids. The CDR3 DNA reads TGTGCCTGGAGTGTTTTGGAGACCCAGTACTTC. Its protein product is CAWSVLETQYF.

Comment on this clonotype: Given a much more abundant clone one base away, this may be a read error. The chain employs TRBV28 and TRBJ1-1, with a possible D match to TRBD1 (6 bases). Trimming took off 4 bases at V and 1 base at J, with 13 bases between the two ends. Germline CDR1 is MDHEN and CDR2 is SYDVKM. This CDR3 has 15 residues. CDR3 sequence: CASSSWRGKNTEAFF. The CDR3 coding sequence is TGTGCCAGCAGTTCATGGAGGGGGAAGAACACTGAAGCTTTCTTT.

This clonotype was seen at least ten times. The V call is TRBV20-1, the J call TRBJ2-5; D gene ambiguous. This CDR3 comprises 13 residues. Per the germline V gene, CDR1 is DFQATT and CDR2 is SNEGSKA (reference sequence). Trimming cost V 3 bases and J 5 bases, with 13 bases left between them. The CDR3 DNA follows: TGCAGTGCTAGCATCCCCGGCAGGGAGACCCAGTACTTC. Translated, it gives CSASIPGRETQYF.

In this sample, this clonotype turned up a few times. The rearrangement joins TRBV20-1 to TRBJ2-4; D not resolved. Germline assignment: CDR1 DFQATT and CDR2 SNEGSKA (reference sequence). The CDR3 is made up of 15 amino acids. V was shortened by 1 base and J by 0 bases, with 10 bases between the two germline ends. CDR3: CSARVSSLAKNIQYF. In nucleotides, the CDR3 is TGCAGTGCTAGAGTCTCGAGCCTAGCCAAAAACATTCAGTACTTC.

V gene TRBV12-3 or TRBV12-4 combines with J gene TRBJ1-5; weak D call: TRBD1 (6 bases). The ends were cut back, 6 bases at V and 1 base at J, with 13 bases in the middle. This CDR3 is 15 amino acids long. The CDR3: CASSPTGQSNQPQHF. The CDR3, as DNA: TGTGCCAGCAGCCCCACAGGGCAAAGCAATCAGCCCCAGCATTTT.